A single sample gave rise to the 9 T cell receptor beta chains below, sequenced in a study of blood T cell repertoires in COVID-19. Profiling relied on immunoSEQ multiplex PCR, and the TCRdb table lists in-frame clones only, not all of them. The table records approximately 170,000 clones, approximately 86% of them present only once. Sequencing was carried out using peripheral blood. These receptors came from a man aged 65 to 79 with acute or convalescent COVID-19.

This clone has a single count. V gene TRBV7-2 combines with J gene TRBJ2-7; D is possibly TRBD2 (6 bases). This CDR3 is built from 16 residues. Between the trimmed V and J ends, which lost 2 bases and 9 bases, there was a span of 23 bases. CDR1 is SGHTA, CDR2 FQGNSA, per germline. The CDR3 protein is CASSLPTAGLGLGQYF. The CDR3 DNA reads TGTGCCAGCAGCTTACCTACGGCGGGGCTGGGGTTGGGGCAGTACTTC. Full variable domain (remainder filled in from reference TRBV7-2 and TRBJ2-7): GAGVSQSPSNKVTEKGKDVELRCDPISGHTALYWYRQSLGQGLEFLIYFQGNSAPDKSGLPSDRFSAERTGGSVSTLTIQRTQQEDSAVYLCASSLPTAGLGLGQYFGPGTRLTVT.

V gene TRBV5-1 combines with J gene TRBJ1-4, with TRBD1 as a possible D gene (6 bases). The length of the CDR3 is 15 residues. V lost 7 bases to trimming and J lost 5 bases, with 18 bases between them. Looked up from germline, CDR1 is SGHRS and CDR2 is YFSETQ. The CDR3 sequence: CASLQGARKNEKLFF. In nucleotides, the CDR3 is TGCGCCAGCTTACAGGGTGCGAGGAAAAATGAAAAACTGTTTTTT.

This chain links TRBV28 with TRBJ2-3, with unresolved D. CDR3 size: 13 residues. From germline, CDR1 is MDHEN and CDR2 SYDVKM. V was cut by 1 base and J by 0 bases, with 2 bases left in between. The chain's CDR3 is CASSLSSTDTQYF. In nucleotides, the CDR3 is TGTGCCAGCAGTTTATCTAGCACAGATACGCAGTATTTT.

This clone was seen more than once but under ten times. The chain uses TRBV7-9 and TRBJ2-1, with TRBD2 as a possible D gene (5 bases). V was shortened by 1 base and J by 9 bases, with 19 bases between the two germline ends. CDR1 and CDR2 (germline): SEHNR, FQNEAQ (reference sequence). The CDR3 totals 16 residues. The CDR3 coding sequence is TGTGCCAGCAGCTTAGGAGTTGTTCGGGCTAGCTTTGAGCAGTTCTTC. Its protein is CASSLGVVRASFEQFF.

The rearrangement links TRBV24-1 to TRBJ2-2, with no clear D. Trimming left V 5 bases short and J 4 bases short, with 10 bases between. Germline V gives CDR1 KGHDR, CDR2 SFDVKD. The CDR3 runs 14 residues. This CDR3 reads CATSGFGFTGELFF. The CDR3 bases are TGTGCCACCAGTGGATTCGGTTTCACCGGGGAGCTGTTTTTT.

This chain connects TRBV7-8 to TRBJ1-4, with 10 bases fitting TRBD1. Looked up from germline, CDR1 is SGHVS and CDR2 is FQNEAQ. The CDR3 spans 14 residues. V was clipped by 4 bases and J by 5 bases; unmatched bases: 1. CDR3 coding DNA: TGTGCCAGCAGCTGGGACAGGGGCAATGAAAAACTGTTTTTT. This gives the protein CASSWDRGNEKLFF. The complete variable domain, with remaining parts taken from reference TRBV7-8 and TRBJ1-4, reads GAGVSQSPRYKVAKRGQDVALRCDPISGHVSLFWYQQALGQGPEFLTYFQNEAQLDKSGLPSDRFFAERPEGSVSTLKIQRTQQEDSAVYLCASSWDRGNEKLFFGSGTQLSVL.

The chain carries TRBV19 and TRBJ2-1; TRBD2 matches 8 bases. V lost 9 bases, J lost 2 bases, and 3 bases stayed unmatched. The CDR3 sequence is 13 residues long. Germline V gene lookup returns CDR1 LNHDA and CDR2 SQIVND (reference sequence). The CDR3 region is CASTGGAYNEQFF. CDR3 DNA sequence: TGTGCCAGCACGGGGGGGGCCTACAATGAGCAGTTCTTC.

CDR3 residues: CASSNGQGWAYEQYF. The CDR3 DNA sequence: TGCGCCAGCAGCAACGGACAGGGTTGGGCCTACGAGCAGTACTTC. The chain uses TRBV5-1 and TRBJ2-7; 8 positions match TRBD1. V was pared by 4 bases and J by 2 bases, with 8 bases of the junction left unmatched. The germline CDR1 and CDR2 sequences are SGHRS and YFSETQ. CDR3 length: 15 amino acids.

The chain recombines TRBV28 with TRBJ1-4; D ambiguous. The CDR3 has 12 amino acids. Germline V lookup: CDR1 MDHEN, CDR2 SYDVKM. V was clipped by 7 bases and J by 7 bases, with 10 bases between them. This CDR3 reads CASNTPGEKLFF. In DNA, the CDR3 is TGTGCCAGCAACACTCCGGGTGAAAAACTGTTTTTT.